This entry lists 27 T cell receptor beta chains sequenced from one sample in a study of neurological immune-mediated disorders. TCRdb ran MiXCR on the 5' RACE reads and lists one entry per CDR3 protein. The table lists more than 50,000 distinct CDR3 sequences, approximately 10% of them singletons. The sample consisted of PBMCs. All receptors derive from a man between 60 and 75 years old in good health.

This clonotype was counted at least ten times. The gene calls are TRBV12-3 or TRBV12-4 and TRBJ1-2; no reliable D call. The CDR3 contains 14 residues. Between the trimmed V and J ends, which lost 0 bases and 4 bases, there was a span of 9 bases. The CDR3 DNA follows: TGTGCCAGCAGTTTAGCGCCGGGCCGCTATGGCTACACCTTC. Amino acids: CASSLAPGRYGYTF.

The rearrangement joins TRBV28 to TRBJ1-5; D perhaps matches TRBD1 (6 bases). V was pared by 3 bases and J by 9 bases, with 15 bases between. This CDR3 spans 14 amino acids. Germline V gives CDR1 MDHEN, CDR2 SYDVKM. The CDR3 spells CASSLNRATGPQHF. DNA of the CDR3: TGTGCCAGCAGTTTGAACAGGGCCACGGGGCCCCAGCATTTT.

This clonotype showed up many times. The gene calls are TRBV12-3 or TRBV12-4 and TRBJ2-7; TRBD1 aligns across 8 bases. CDR3 length: 16 residues. The V segment lost 2 bases and the J segment 4 bases; nucleotides outside the gene matches: 10. This chain's CDR3 is CASSLNPGQGRYEQYF. CDR3 nucleotides: TGTGCCAGCAGTTTAAACCCCGGACAGGGTCGATACGAGCAGTACTTC.

This clonotype was seen at least ten times. The chain recombines TRBV7-2 with TRBJ1-2; D is perhaps TRBD1 (5 bases). CDR1 is SGHTA, CDR2 FQGNSA, per germline. The CDR3 is made up of 14 amino acids. V was clipped by 4 bases and J by 4 bases, with 13 bases between them. The CDR3 here is CASSSEGRVYGYTF. The CDR3 DNA sequence: TGTGCCAGCAGCTCCGAGGGCAGGGTCTATGGCTACACCTTC.

The chain combines TRBV20-1 with TRBJ2-5, with 9 bases matching TRBD2. CDR1 and CDR2 from the germline V gene are DFQATT and SNEGSKA (reference sequence). The CDR3 is 13 residues long. V trimming: 5 bases; J trimming: 4 bases; junction bases outside the gene matches: 5. The CDR3 spells CSAPGLAPETQYF. CDR3 in DNA: TGCAGTGCTCCGGGACTAGCCCCAGAGACCCAGTACTTC.

In this sample, this clonotype turned up many times. The chain is built from TRBV5-6 and TRBJ2-5; D gene ambiguous. V gave up 3 bases and J gave up 3 bases, with 6 bases separating them. This CDR3 is built from 12 residues. Germline V lookup: CDR1 SGHDT, CDR2 YYEEEE. The CDR3 here is CASSYGEETQYF. The CDR3 DNA reads as TGTGCCAGCAGCTACGGTGAAGAGACCCAGTACTTC.

This clonotype was found many times. The chain is built from TRBV11-3 and TRBJ2-1; 7 positions agree with TRBD2. CDR3 size: 14 residues. The J segment lost 4 bases and the V segment lost 3 bases, leaving 3 bases of the junction unmatched. Germline V gene lookup returns CDR1 SGHNT and CDR2 YENEEA. For the CDR3, the DNA is TGTGCCAGCAGCTTGGCGGGAGAGTACAATGAGCAGTTCTTC. As protein: CASSLAGEYNEQFF.

In this sample, this clonotype turned up many times. The chain has TRBV20-1 and TRBJ2-3, with TRBD1 as a possible D gene (6 bases). The V end was cut by 3 bases, the J end by 0 bases, with 10 bases between. The CDR3 contains 14 residues. Germline CDR1 reads DFQATT; CDR2 reads SNEGSKA (reference sequence). Here the CDR3 reads CSARSGQSTDTQYF. In DNA, the CDR3 is TGCAGTGCTAGGAGTGGACAGAGCACAGATACGCAGTATTTT.

There are many counts of this clonotype. The chain employs TRBV14 and TRBJ2-7, with D possibly matching TRBD2 (5 bases). The germline gives CDR1 SGHDN, CDR2 FVKESK. This CDR3 spans 14 amino acids. Trimming took 4 bases from V and 2 from J, leaving 12 bases between them. The CDR3 region has the DNA TGTGCCAGCAGCCTCGGGGAGTTCACCTACGAGCAGTACTTC. Amino acids: CASSLGEFTYEQYF. Combining the CDR3 with reference TRBV14 and TRBJ2-7 gives the whole variable domain EAGVTQFPSHSVIEKGQTVTLRCDPISGHDNLYWYRRVMGKEIKFLLHFVKESKQDESGMPNNRFLAERTGGTYSTLKVQPAELEDSGVYFCASSLGEFTYEQYFGPGTRLTVT.

The V call is TRBV5-1, the J call TRBJ1-1; D is unresolved. Deletions cut 0 bases from V and 0 bases from J, with 9 bases between. CDR1 SGHRS and CDR2 YFSETQ come from the germline V gene. This CDR3 has 15 amino acids. The CDR3 sequence is CASSLGAAMNTEAFF. CDR3 sequence (DNA): TGCGCCAGCAGCTTGGGGGCAGCGATGAACACTGAAGCTTTCTTT.

The V call is TRBV6-5, the J call TRBJ2-1, with D hard to call. Deletions cut 6 bases from V and 2 bases from J, with 8 bases between. Germline CDR1 is MNHEY and CDR2 is SVGAGI. The CDR3 has 13 residues. This CDR3 reads CASRLPPYNEQFF. CDR3 DNA: TGTGCCAGCAGACTCCCGCCCTACAATGAGCAGTTCTTC.

This clonotype occurred many times. The J gene is TRBJ1-1, the V gene TRBV20-1, with a possible D match to TRBD1 (6 bases). CDR1 is DFQATT, CDR2 SNEGSKA, per germline (reference sequence). Between the trimmed V and J ends, which lost 3 bases and 3 bases, there was a span of 11 bases. The CDR3 has 13 residues. The CDR3 protein is CSASQGRDTEAFF. In nucleotides, the CDR3 is TGCAGTGCTAGTCAGGGGCGAGACACTGAAGCTTTCTTT.

This clonotype was seen repeatedly, ten times or more. The rearrangement links TRBV9 to TRBJ2-7; D unclear. This CDR3 contains 15 residues. Trimming left V 0 bases short and J 5 bases short, with 15 bases between. Germline V gives CDR1 SGDLS, CDR2 YYNGEE. DNA of the CDR3: TGTGCCAGCAGCGTAGGGGTGGGCGTCGGACACGAGCAGTACTTC. It yields the protein CASSVGVGVGHEQYF.

This clonotype showed up many times. The V and J genes are TRBV12-3 or TRBV12-4 and TRBJ2-2; the D is unclear. This CDR3 contains 13 residues. V lost 7 bases and J lost 4, with 10 bases in between. The CDR3 sequence: CASILGSTGELFF. DNA of the CDR3: TGTGCCAGCATCCTGGGGTCCACCGGGGAGCTGTTTTTT.

There are many counts of this clonotype. This chain joins TRBV6-5 and TRBJ2-1, with D possibly matching TRBD2 (5 bases). V was shortened by 2 bases and J by 3 bases, with 11 bases between the two germline ends. This CDR3 is 15 amino acids long. In germline, CDR1 is MNHEY, CDR2 SVGAGI. The chain's CDR3 is CASSYEGSVYNEQFF. CDR3 nucleotide sequence: TGTGCCAGCAGTTACGAGGGTAGCGTCTACAATGAGCAGTTCTTC.

This clonotype has a count of ten or more. The J gene is TRBJ2-2, the V gene TRBV7-8; D uncertain. This CDR3 comprises 13 residues. Trimming took off 4 bases at V and 4 bases at J, with 7 bases between the two ends. Germline V gene lookup returns CDR1 SGHVS and CDR2 FQNEAQ. CDR3 nucleotides: TGTGCCAGCAGCTCCCCGACCACCGGGGAGCTGTTTTTT. The encoded protein is CASSSPTTGELFF.

The gene calls are TRBV3-1 and TRBJ2-2, with 7 bases identical to TRBD2. With 0 bases clipped from V and 7 bases from J, the junction kept 5 bases outside the gene matches. This CDR3 region has 15 residues. CDR1 LGHDT and CDR2 YNNKEL come from the germline V gene (reference sequence). DNA for the CDR3: TGTGCCAGCAGCCAAGACTGGGACTACGGCGGGGAGCTGTTTTTT. Encoded protein: CASSQDWDYGGELFF.

The chain combines TRBV29-1 with TRBJ2-1, with D possibly TRBD1 on 6 matching bases. The ends were cut back, 1 base at V and 0 bases at J, with 13 bases in the middle. Germline CDR1 reads SQVTM; CDR2 reads ANQGSEA. This CDR3 contains 16 residues. The CDR3 bases are TGCAGCGTTGAAGGGGTGGGGGCAGTCTCCTACAATGAGCAGTTCTTC. This encodes CSVEGVGAVSYNEQFF.

The rearrangement links TRBV5-1 to TRBJ2-7, with D perhaps TRBD2 (7 bases). In germline, CDR1 is SGHRS, CDR2 YFSETQ. Trimming shortened V by 4 bases and J by 6 bases, and 14 bases separated the two germline ends. The CDR3 spans 13 residues. CDR3 region: CASSPPRGGEQYF. In nucleotides, the CDR3 is TGCGCCAGCAGCCCACCAAGGGGGGGCGAGCAGTACTTC.

V gene TRBV6-1 combines with J gene TRBJ1-2, with D maybe TRBD1 (5 bases). V dropped 5 bases and J dropped 2 bases, with 12 bases sitting between them. CDR1 and CDR2 from the germline V gene are MNHNS and SASEGT. This CDR3 comprises 14 residues. The CDR3 region is CASSPRRGNYGYTF. CDR3 sequence (DNA): TGTGCCAGCAGTCCAAGGCGGGGGAACTATGGCTACACCTTC.

This clonotype was seen many times. The chain joins TRBV7-2 to TRBJ2-1; D remains unclear. Trimming took off 5 bases at V and 8 bases at J, with 22 bases between the two ends. Germline CDR1 is SGHTA and CDR2 is FQGNSA. The CDR3 spans 16 residues. In nucleotides, the CDR3 is TGTGCCAGCAGCCCGTCTCGACCCGCCGTGGTACATGAGCAGTTCTTC. Its translation is CASSPSRPAVVHEQFF.

This clonotype was seen a handful of times. V is TRBV3-1 and J is TRBJ1-3; D ambiguous. In germline, CDR1 is LGHDT, CDR2 YNNKEL (reference sequence). Between the trimmed V and J ends, which lost 1 base and 0 bases, there was a span of 16 bases. This CDR3 comprises 18 residues. The CDR3 is CASSQVASGRSSGNTIYF. For the CDR3, the DNA is TGTGCCAGCAGCCAAGTTGCGTCCGGACGGTCCTCTGGAAACACCATATATTTT.

This clonotype has at least ten counts. The chain joins TRBV20-1 to TRBJ1-1; D is undetermined. The germline CDR1 and CDR2 sequences are DFQATT and SNEGSKA (reference sequence). Trimming pared 0 bases from V and 1 base from J, leaving 12 bases between. The CDR3 is made up of 15 amino acids. The CDR3 coding sequence is TGCAGTGCTAGAGATTGGGGTGAGAAGAACACTGAAGCTTTCTTT. This sequence encodes CSARDWGEKNTEAFF.

In this sample, this clonotype turned up many times. This sequence joins TRBV9 and TRBJ2-2, with D maybe TRBD1 (6 bases). There are 15 residues in the CDR3. V lost 0 bases to trimming and J lost 3 bases, with 9 bases between them. CDR1 and CDR2 (germline): SGDLS, YYNGEE. Here the CDR3 DNA reads TGTGCCAGCAGCGTAGATTCAGGGGACACCGGGGAGCTGTTTTTT. Amino acids: CASSVDSGDTGELFF.

This clonotype appeared a single time. The CDR3 sequence: CASSRSIGKGARDTQYF. CDR3 DNA sequence: TGTGCCAGCAGCAGAAGTATCGGAAAGGGGGCGCGAGATACGCAGTATTTT. This chain joins TRBV7-2 and TRBJ2-3; the match to TRBD1 covers 7 bases. Germline V CDR1 and CDR2: SGHTA, FQGNSA. The trim removed 5 bases at V and 5 bases at J, leaving 16 bases unmatched. The CDR3 consists of 17 residues.

This clonotype was seen repeatedly, ten times or more. The chain joins TRBV5-6 to TRBJ1-2; no definite D call. Germline CDR1 and CDR2: SGHDT and YYEEEE. This CDR3 region has 13 residues. Trimming took off 4 bases at V and 4 bases at J, with 11 bases between the two ends. The chain's CDR3 is CASSGRAAYGYTF. The CDR3 nucleotides read TGTGCCAGCAGCGGTCGGGCAGCCTATGGCTACACCTTC.

This clonotype was counted at least ten times. The chain joins TRBV15 to TRBJ2-7, with D possibly matching TRBD2 (6 bases). V lost 5 bases, J lost 6 bases, and 17 bases lay in between. Germline V gives CDR1 LNHNV, CDR2 YYDKDF (reference sequence). The CDR3 length is 14 residues. The chain's CDR3 is CATSVAAADLEQYF. The CDR3 DNA is TGTGCCACCAGCGTAGCGGCGGCCGATCTCGAGCAGTACTTC.